Listed below are T cell receptor beta chains from one sample, sequenced in a study of T cell repertoires in cytomegalovirus infection. TCRdb itself ran the reads through MiXCR, one entry per CDR3 protein. The sample shows over 250,000 distinct CDR3 sequences, 22% of them seen only once. Their antigens remain unidentified. The sample here was cultured PBMCs, taken from culture after CMV antigen stimulation. The receptors shown here come from a human donor in good health (CMV status not recorded). Some clones in this sample may be carry-over from other donors' samples. CDR3s include the opening cysteine and the closing phenylalanine or tryptophan. D genes are given only for firm matches. Expanded clones get a size class; other rows say once, few or many, or leave the size out.

D gene: -
clone size: -
J gene: TRBJ2-7
V gene: TRBV20-1
CDR3 protein: CSARLPTFPYEQYF
CDR3 DNA: TGCAGTGCTAGATTACCTACCTTTCCCTACGAGCAGTACTTC

D gene: -
clone size: few
J gene: TRBJ1-1
V gene: TRBV28
CDR3 protein: CASSLLGPQTEAFF
CDR3 DNA: TGTGCCAGCAGTTTATTAGGGCCACAGACTGAAGCTTTCTTT

D gene: TRBD1
clone size: few
J gene: TRBJ1-4
V gene: TRBV20-1
CDR3 protein: CSAPAGGEKLFF
CDR3 DNA: TGCAGTGCTCCCGCAGGGGGAGAAAAACTGTTTTTT

D gene: -
clone size: -
J gene: TRBJ2-7
V gene: TRBV12-3/TRBV12-4
CDR3 protein: CASSLSGAGSYEQYF
CDR3 DNA: TGTGCCAGCAGTTTGTCAGGGGCTGGGTCCTACGAGCAGTACTTC

D gene: -
clone size: many
J gene: TRBJ2-3
V gene: TRBV7-2
CDR3 protein: CASRIVTDTQYF
CDR3 DNA: TGTGCCAGCAGGATCGTGACAGATACGCAGTATTTT

D gene: -
clone size: -
J gene: TRBJ2-3
V gene: TRBV12-3/TRBV12-4
CDR3 protein: CASSPGARDSTDTQYF
CDR3 DNA: TGTGCCAGCAGTCCCGGGGCCAGGGACAGCACAGATACGCAGTATTTT

D gene: -
clone size: -
J gene: TRBJ2-3
V gene: TRBV7-2
CDR3 protein: CASSLNGASADTQYF
CDR3 DNA: TGTGCCAGCAGCTTGAACGGGGCCTCGGCAGATACGCAGTATTTT

D gene: TRBD1
clone size: -
J gene: TRBJ2-6
V gene: TRBV5-4
CDR3 protein: CASSPPTGAFPGANVLTF
CDR3 DNA: TGTGCCAGCAGCCCTCCGACAGGGGCATTCCCTGGGGCCAACGTCCTGACTTTC

D gene: TRBD1
clone size: -
J gene: TRBJ2-1
V gene: TRBV6-2/TRBV6-3
CDR3 protein: CASTDLGQGSSREQFF
CDR3 DNA: TGTGCCAGCACCGACCTAGGACAGGGGTCAAGTAGGGAGCAGTTCTTC

D gene: TRBD2
clone size: many
J gene: TRBJ2-7
V gene: TRBV7-2
CDR3 protein: CASSLSREAYYEQYF
CDR3 DNA: TGTGCCAGCAGCTTAAGCCGGGAGGCCTACTACGAGCAGTACTTC

D gene: -
clone size: few
J gene: TRBJ1-6
V gene: TRBV12-3/TRBV12-4
CDR3 protein: CASRGSSYNSPLHF
CDR3 DNA: TGTGCCAGTAGGGGAAGCTCCTATAATTCACCCCTCCACTTT

D gene: -
clone size: few
J gene: TRBJ2-7
V gene: TRBV7-9
CDR3 protein: CASSIENRVPYEQYF
CDR3 DNA: TGTGCCAGCAGCATAGAAAACAGGGTTCCCTACGAGCAGTACTTC

D gene: -
clone size: -
J gene: TRBJ1-2
V gene: TRBV6-2/TRBV6-3
CDR3 protein: CASSSWDNYGYTF
CDR3 DNA: TGTGCCAGCAGTTCCTGGGACAACTATGGCTACACCTTC

D gene: -
clone size: many
J gene: TRBJ2-2
V gene: TRBV7-2
CDR3 protein: CASSLLNPSLNTGELFF
CDR3 DNA: TGTGCCAGCAGCTTACTGAATCCTAGCCTTAACACCGGGGAGCTGTTTTTT

D gene: -
clone size: -
J gene: TRBJ1-2
V gene: TRBV28
CDR3 protein: CASSLHSGAFYGYIF
CDR3 DNA: TGTGCCAGCAGTTTACACTCCGGGGCCTTCTATGGCTACATCTTC